This T cell receptor beta chain appears in the sequencing data of a study of blood T cell repertoires in COVID-19. The CDR3 has 12 amino acids. V was trimmed by 1 base and J by 8 bases, leaving 9 bases between them. The V gene's germline CDR1 is SGHDT and CDR2 YYEEEE. This table comes from immunoSEQ multiplex PCR, and its TCRdb copy is limited to in-frame clones, with some not included. The profile shows approximately 140,000 clones, around 86% of them singletons. The specimen was peripheral blood. This clonotype was obtained from a human donor in a cohort sampled during active COVID-19. The V call is TRBV5-6, the J call TRBJ1-2; a weak D match, TRBD1 (5 bases). CDR3 nucleotides: TGTGCCAGCAGCTTGTCAGGGTGGGGCTACACCTTC. Amino acid sequence: CASSLSGWGYTF.